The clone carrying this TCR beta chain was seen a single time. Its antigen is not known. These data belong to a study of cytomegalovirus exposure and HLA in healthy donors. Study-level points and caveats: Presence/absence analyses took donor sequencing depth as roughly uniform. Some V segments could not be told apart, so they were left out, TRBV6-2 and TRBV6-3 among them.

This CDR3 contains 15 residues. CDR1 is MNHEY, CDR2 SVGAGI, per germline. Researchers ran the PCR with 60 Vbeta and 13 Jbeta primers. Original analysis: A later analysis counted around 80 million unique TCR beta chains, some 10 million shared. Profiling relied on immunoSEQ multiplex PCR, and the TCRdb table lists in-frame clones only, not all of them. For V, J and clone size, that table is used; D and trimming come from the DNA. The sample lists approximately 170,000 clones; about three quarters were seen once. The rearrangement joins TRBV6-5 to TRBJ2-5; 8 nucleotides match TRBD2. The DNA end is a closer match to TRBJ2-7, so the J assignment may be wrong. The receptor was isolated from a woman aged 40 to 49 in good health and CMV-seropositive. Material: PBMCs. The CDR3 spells CASSYSGGGPYEQYF. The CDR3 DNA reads TGTGCCAGCAGTTACTCGGGCGGGGGGCCCTACGAGCAGTACTTC.